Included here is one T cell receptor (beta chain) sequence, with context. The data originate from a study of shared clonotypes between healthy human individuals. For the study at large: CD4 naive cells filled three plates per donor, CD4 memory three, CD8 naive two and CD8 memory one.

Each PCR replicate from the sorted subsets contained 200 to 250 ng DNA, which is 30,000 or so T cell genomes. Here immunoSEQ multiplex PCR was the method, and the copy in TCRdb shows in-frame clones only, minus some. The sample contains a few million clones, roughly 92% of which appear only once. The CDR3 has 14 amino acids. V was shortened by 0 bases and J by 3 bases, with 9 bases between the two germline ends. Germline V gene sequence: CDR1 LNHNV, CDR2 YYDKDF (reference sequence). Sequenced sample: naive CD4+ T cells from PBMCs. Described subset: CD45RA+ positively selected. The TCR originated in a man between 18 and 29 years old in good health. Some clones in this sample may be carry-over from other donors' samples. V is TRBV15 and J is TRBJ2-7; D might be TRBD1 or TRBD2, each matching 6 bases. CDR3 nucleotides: TGTGCCACCAGCAGAGATGGAGGGGGCTACGAGCAGTACTTC. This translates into CATSRDGGGYEQYF.